One and the same sample provided the 32 T cell receptor beta chains below, sequenced in a study of T cell repertoires in aging, cancer and after chemotherapy (dated by TCRdb to 2018 to 2020). TCR beta rearrangements were amplified from genomic DNA isolated from peripheral blood, not from sorted cells or RNA. TCRdb shows the sequencer as Illumina MiSeq. Rearranged TRB sequences spanning V, D and J segments were amplified in a multiplex touch-down PCR with a mixed TRB-A/B primer pool. Clones were called with MiXCR by TCRdb after fastp trimmed the public reads at Q25, and only in-frame beta chains were retained. Every CDR3 protein is listed once, alongside the most common genes and DNA of its rows. This sample gives fewer than 6,000 distinct CDR3 sequences in total; 33% of them show up just once. More than 13% of the sample belongs to the ten largest clones. Sequencing was carried out using blood. These TCRs come from a human donor with a blood cancer.

The rearrangement joins TRBV7-9 to TRBJ1-2, with D unresolved. The CDR3 extends over 13 amino acids. Trimming removed 4 bases at V and 3 bases at J, with 9 bases between. Per the germline V gene, CDR1 is SEHNR and CDR2 is FQNEAQ (reference sequence). CDR3 coding DNA: TGTGCCAGCAGCTCTGGGGTCGACTATGGCTACACCTTC. Its protein product is CASSSGVDYGYTF.

Notes on this clonotype: Its ends do not fully match the called genes, so a read error is possible. The gene calls are TRBV6-5 and TRBJ1-2; the D is unclear. Per germline, CDR1 MNHEY and CDR2 SVGAGI. The CDR3 spans 11 residues. CDR3 coding DNA: TGCGCCAGCAGCCCGGGGATTGGCTACACCTTC. It yields the protein CASSPGIGYTF.

This sequence joins TRBV4-2 and TRBJ2-5, with D perhaps assigned TRBD1 or TRBD2 (5 bases each). The CDR3 runs to 13 residues. Germline CDR1 and CDR2: LGHNA and YNFKEQ. Deletions cut 0 bases from V and 4 bases from J, with 6 bases between. CDR3 coding DNA: TGTGCCAGCAGCCAAGAGAGGGGAGAGACCCAGTACTTC. This encodes CASSQERGETQYF.

This clonotype was seen a few times. V usage is TRBV6-5 and J usage is TRBJ1-5; D not certain. Germline loops: CDR1 MNHEY, CDR2 SVGAGI. The V and J ends lost 2 bases and 0 bases respectively, with 8 bases between them. The CDR3 totals 15 residues. In DNA form, the CDR3 reads TGTGCCAGCAGTTACGACACCCTTAGCAATCAGCCCCAGCATTTT. Its translation is CASSYDTLSNQPQHF.

The V gene is TRBV6-5, the J gene TRBJ2-5; 7 bases are shared with TRBD2. Germline-derived CDR1 and CDR2 are MNHEY and SVGAGI. Trimming at V came to 6 bases and at J to 0 bases, leaving 4 bases not matched to a gene. The CDR3 loop spans 14 amino acids. The CDR3: CASRTLANQETQYF. The CDR3 DNA reads as TGTGCCAGCAGAACACTAGCGAACCAAGAGACCCAGTACTTC.

The chain employs TRBV5-4 and TRBJ2-3; weak D call: TRBD1 (6 bases). This CDR3 has 17 residues. Germline V gene data show CDR1 as SGHNT and CDR2 as YYREEE (reference sequence). V shed 4 bases and J shed 2 bases, with 20 bases lying between them. CDR3 bases: TGTGCCAGCAGCCTGAGACAGGCCGGAAGGGCCACAGATACGCAGTATTTT. This sequence encodes CASSLRQAGRATDTQYF.

V gene TRBV19 combines with J gene TRBJ2-5; 9 nucleotides agree with TRBD1. The junction had 4 bases not matched to a gene; V was cut back by 5 bases and J by 3 bases. CDR1 and CDR2 (germline): LNHDA, SQIVND (reference sequence). This CDR3 is 14 amino acids long. This CDR3 is CASSWTGEEETQYF. The DNA of the CDR3 is TGTGCCAGTAGTTGGACAGGGGAAGAAGAGACCCAGTACTTC.

This clonotype came up a few times. The genes are TRBV30 and TRBJ2-5; D is perhaps TRBD2 (7 bases). The germline V gene encodes CDR1 GTSNPN and CDR2 SVGIG (reference sequence). Trimming removed 4 bases at V and 2 bases at J, with 17 bases between. CDR3 length equals 15 residues. The DNA for the CDR3 is TGTGCCTGGAAACTCGTAGGGGGACTACAAGAGACCCAGTACTTC. The encoded protein is CAWKLVGGLQETQYF. Together with reference TRBV30 and TRBJ2-5, the CDR3 gives the full variable domain: SQTIHQWPATLVQPVGSPLSLECTVEGTSNPNLYWYRQAAGRGLQLLFYSVGIGQISSEVPQNLSASRPQDRQFILSSKKLLLSDSGFYLCAWKLVGGLQETQYFGPGTRLLVL.

The J gene is TRBJ2-1, the V gene TRBV5-6; the D gene is possibly TRBD2 (7 bases). The V gene's germline CDR1 is SGHDT and CDR2 YYEEEE. V was cut by 1 base and J by 7 bases, with 15 bases left in between. This CDR3 comprises 15 residues. The CDR3 region is CASSLSGGRQNEQFF. The CDR3 DNA sequence: TGTGCCAGCAGCTTGTCGGGGGGCCGCCAGAATGAGCAGTTCTTC.

The rearrangement uses TRBV6-1 and TRBJ1-1; D possibly corresponds to TRBD1 (6 bases). Germline lookup yields CDR1 MNHNS and CDR2 SASEGT. This CDR3 has 15 residues. V lost 2 bases and J lost 1, with 11 bases in between. The CDR3 sequence is CASSELGGPNTEAFF. The CDR3 DNA reads TGTGCCAGCAGTGAATTGGGGGGCCCGAACACTGAAGCTTTCTTT.

The J gene is TRBJ1-5, the V gene TRBV30, with D possibly TRBD1 on 5 matching bases. CDR3 length equals 14 residues. V lost 8 bases and J 5 bases, leaving 19 bases between the germline ends. The germline gives CDR1 GTSNPN, CDR2 SVGIG (reference sequence). CDR3 DNA sequence: TGTGCCAGCAGCTTGGTACAGGAGTATCAGCCCCAGCATTTT. The encoded protein is CASSLVQEYQPQHF.

A few counts support this clonotype. The chain joins TRBV19 to TRBJ2-7; no reliable D call. CDR1 LNHDA and CDR2 SQIVND come from the germline V gene (reference sequence). Trimming removed 5 bases from V and 6 bases from J, with 11 bases in between. The CDR3 consists of 12 residues. The CDR3, as DNA: TGTGCCAGTAGTTTCAATGCAGGCGAGCAGTACTTC. This codes for CASSFNAGEQYF.

This chain uses TRBV12-5 with TRBJ2-3; D assignment may be TRBD1 or TRBD2 (5 bases each). Trimming removed 3 bases from V and 6 bases from J, with 19 bases in between. The CDR3 runs 16 residues. Per the germline V gene, CDR1 is LGHNT and CDR2 is FRNRAP. CDR3 bases: TGTGCTAGTGGTTTACTCCTGGGACGGACCCCGGATACGCAGTATTTT. This encodes CASGLLLGRTPDTQYF.

On this clonotype: A much larger clonotype is one base distant, so this may be a read error. The genes are TRBV19 and TRBJ2-7, with a weak D call TRBD1 (6 bases). CDR1 is LNHDA and CDR2 is SQIVND in the germline V gene (reference sequence). This CDR3 is 15 amino acids long. The V and J ends lost 4 bases and 4 bases respectively, with 17 bases between them. The CDR3 coding sequence is TGTGCCAGTAGTAGGGAGTGGACAGCGATTTACGAGCAGTACTTC. Translating gives CASSREWTAIYEQYF.

This clonotype qualifies as large. V is TRBV29-1 and J is TRBJ2-3; 12 bases are shared with TRBD1. Germline CDR1 and CDR2: SQVTM and ANQGSEA. Losses at the gene ends were 6 bases for V and 6 bases for J; bases not matched to a gene: 4. This CDR3 spans 13 amino acids. This CDR3 is CSVGQGARDTQYF. Written as DNA, the CDR3 is TGCAGCGTGGGACAGGGGGCAAGGGATACGCAGTATTTT.

The sample holds a few counts of this clonotype. The chain employs TRBV7-9 and TRBJ1-2; D not certain. V was clipped by 5 bases and J by 8 bases, with 12 bases between them. Germline-derived CDR1 and CDR2 are SEHNR and FQNEAQ (reference sequence). This CDR3 has 12 residues. The CDR3 loop reads CASSPQAGGYTF. CDR3 DNA: TGTGCCAGCAGCCCGCAGGCCGGCGGCTACACCTTC.

This clonotype was seen a few times. The DNA for the CDR3 is TGTGCCATCAGTGAGTTGGCTAGCGGGGCCCGCTCTAGCGAGCAGTACTTC. Amino acid sequence: CAISELASGARSSEQYF. The rearrangement joins TRBV10-3 to TRBJ2-7; 9 bases match TRBD2. The germline V gene encodes CDR1 ENHRY and CDR2 SYGVKD. Trimming at V came to 1 base and at J to 6 bases, leaving 13 bases not matched to a gene. The CDR3 sequence is 17 residues long.

This clonotype was recorded a few times. The genes are TRBV24-1 and TRBJ2-2; tentative D call: TRBD1 (6 bases). The germline V and J ends were trimmed by 0 bases and 11 bases, with 15 bases remaining between them. The CDR3 is made up of 15 amino acids. Germline CDR1 is KGHDR and CDR2 is SFDVKD. The DNA for the CDR3 is TGTGCCACCAGTGATTTGGGACACTACGGGACAGAGCTGTTTTTT. Translated, it gives CATSDLGHYGTELFF.

V usage is TRBV30 and J usage is TRBJ2-5; possible D gene TRBD1, 5 bases. Trimming pared 3 bases from V and 5 bases from J, leaving 13 bases between. Germline loops: CDR1 GTSNPN, CDR2 SVGIG (reference sequence). The CDR3 is 13 residues long. The CDR3 spells CAWSQGHRETQYF. DNA for the CDR3: TGTGCCTGGAGCCAAGGTCACAGGGAGACCCAGTACTTC.

The chain carries TRBV6-5 and TRBJ1-4; tentative D call: TRBD1 (6 bases). From germline, CDR1 is MNHEY and CDR2 SVGAGI. This CDR3 spans 17 amino acids. V was shortened by 2 bases and J by 4 bases, with 17 bases between the two germline ends. The CDR3 region has the DNA TGTGCCAGCAGTTACCTCCCCCTGGACAGTCTTAATGAAAAACTGTTTTTT. Translated: CASSYLPLDSLNEKLFF.

This clonotype was counted once. This may stem from a read error, because a much larger clone lies one nucleotide away. The chain carries TRBV29-1 and TRBJ2-4; possible D gene TRBD1, 6 bases. Germline lookup yields CDR1 SQVTM and CDR2 ANQGSEA. The CDR3 loop spans 15 amino acids. V dropped 0 bases and J dropped 6 bases, with 15 bases sitting between them. The CDR3 reads CSVEDTGCAGNIQYF. DNA of the CDR3: TGCAGCGTTGAAGATACAGGGTGCGCAGGAAACATTCAGTACTTC.

The chain employs TRBV19 and TRBJ2-1; a weak D match, TRBD2 (7 bases). Germline lookup yields CDR1 LNHDA and CDR2 SQIVND (reference sequence). CDR3 length equals 15 residues. CDR3 protein: CDTYTVGGPRNEQFF. Here the CDR3 DNA reads TGTGACACCTATACGGTGGGGGGGCCTCGAAATGAGCAGTTCTTC.

This clonotype has only a few counts. J is TRBJ2-2 and V is TRBV6-5, with 8 bases aligning to TRBD1. There are 16 residues in the CDR3. Germline CDR1 and CDR2: MNHEY and SVGAGI. The junction had 7 bases not matched to a gene; V was cut back by 3 bases and J by 4 bases. This chain's CDR3 is CASSYGDRSSTGELFF. The CDR3 coding sequence is TGTGCCAGCAGTTATGGGGACAGGTCAAGCACCGGGGAGCTGTTTTTT.

This sequence joins TRBV24-1 and TRBJ2-7; TRBD1 is a possible D gene (6 bases). Germline assignment: CDR1 KGHDR and CDR2 SFDVKD. V was trimmed by 3 bases and J by 1 base, leaving 12 bases between them. There are 15 residues in the CDR3. This chain's CDR3 is CATSDARGGSYEQYF. Written as DNA, the CDR3 is TGTGCCACCAGTGATGCCAGGGGCGGTTCCTACGAGCAGTACTTC.

The chain carries TRBV20-1 and TRBJ2-3; 13 bases agree with TRBD2. The CDR3 contains 15 residues. CDR1 and CDR2 from the germline V gene are DFQATT and SNEGSKA (reference sequence). Trimming cost V 6 bases and J 6 bases; bases outside gene matches: 9. The CDR3, as DNA: TGCAGTGCGCAGACTAGCGGGGGGTTGAGGGATACGCAGTATTTT. Protein sequence: CSAQTSGGLRDTQYF.

This clonotype is large in the sample. The chain has TRBV29-1 and TRBJ2-1; D is unclear. V was shortened by 4 bases and J by 9 bases, with 7 bases between the two germline ends. The CDR3 runs 10 residues. Germline loops: CDR1 SQVTM, CDR2 ANQGSEA. As DNA, the CDR3 is TGCAGCGTTGGCCATGGTGAGCAGTTCTTC. Residues: CSVGHGEQFF.

The chain links TRBV19 to TRBJ2-5, with TRBD2 as a possible D gene (6 bases). From germline, CDR1 is LNHDA and CDR2 SQIVND (reference sequence). The CDR3 consists of 12 residues. Between the trimmed V and J ends, which lost 6 bases and 5 bases, there was a span of 10 bases. The CDR3 reads CASRKSGETQYF. In nucleotides, the CDR3 is TGTGCCAGTAGAAAAAGCGGGGAGACCCAGTACTTC.

This CDR3 is CASTWTGNTEAFF. The CDR3 bases are TGTGCCAGCACCTGGACGGGTAACACTGAAGCTTTCTTT. This chain connects TRBV6-5 to TRBJ1-1; no firm D call. Germline assignment: CDR1 MNHEY and CDR2 SVGAGI. V gave up 7 bases and J gave up 2 bases, with 11 bases separating them. There are 13 residues in the CDR3.

With regard to this clonotype: A much more abundant neighbour one base away suggests this may be a read error. This chain joins TRBV12-3 or TRBV12-4 and TRBJ2-1; TRBD2 matches at 12 bases. This CDR3 comprises 15 residues. V lost 5 bases and J lost 11; bases outside the gene matches: 10. Written as DNA, the CDR3 is TGTGCCAGCAGTCCAACTAGCGGGGGGAGAAATAAGCAGTTCTTC. It encodes CASSPTSGGRNKQFF.

The sample holds a few counts of this clonotype. The rearrangement links TRBV5-6 to TRBJ2-1; a weak D match, TRBD2 (7 bases). Germline V lookup: CDR1 SGHDT, CDR2 YYEEEE. The CDR3 has 14 residues. V was cut by 2 bases and J by 7 bases, with 13 bases left in between. In DNA, the CDR3 is TGTGCCAGCAGCTTCAGGGGAGGGGGTAATGAGCAGTTCTTC. Translation gives CASSFRGGGNEQFF. Filled out from reference TRBV5-6 and TRBJ2-1, the complete variable domain reads DAGVTQSPTHLIKTRGQQVTLRCSPKSGHDTVSWYQQALGQGPQFIFQYYEEEERQRGNFPDRFSGHQFPNYSSELNVNALLLGDSALYLCASSFRGGGNEQFFGPGTRLTVL.

This clonotype was detected once. The chain has TRBV11-1 and TRBJ1-2; no clear D. V lost 2 bases and J 2 bases, leaving 12 bases between the germline ends. The germline V gene has CDR1 SGHAT and CDR2 FQDESV (reference sequence). This CDR3 has 15 residues. The CDR3 sequence: CASSLSPDANYGYTF. CDR3 bases: TGTGCCAGCAGCTTAAGCCCGGACGCCAACTATGGCTACACCTTC.

This chain joins TRBV28 and TRBJ1-6, with a possible D match to TRBD1 (5 bases). V dropped 4 bases and J dropped 3 bases, with 13 bases sitting between them. The CDR3 runs 16 residues. Germline assignment: CDR1 MDHEN and CDR2 SYDVKM. CDR3 sequence: CASSSLDRNYNSPLHF. DNA of the CDR3: TGTGCCAGCAGTTCCCTAGACAGAAACTATAATTCACCCCTCCACTTT.